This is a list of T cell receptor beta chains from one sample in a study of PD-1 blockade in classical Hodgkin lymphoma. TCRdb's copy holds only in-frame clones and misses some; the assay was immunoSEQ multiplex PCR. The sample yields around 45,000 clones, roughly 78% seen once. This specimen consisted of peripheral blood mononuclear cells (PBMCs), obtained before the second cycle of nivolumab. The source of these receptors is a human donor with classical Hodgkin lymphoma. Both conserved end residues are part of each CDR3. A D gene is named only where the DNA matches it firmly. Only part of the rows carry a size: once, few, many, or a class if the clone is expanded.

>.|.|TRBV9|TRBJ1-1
CASSVSGVLNTEAFF
TGTGCCAGCAGCGTATCGGGGGTCTTGAACACTGAAGCTTTCTTT
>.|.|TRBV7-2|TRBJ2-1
CASSWTSSYNEQFF
TGTGCCAGCAGCTGGACGAGCTCCTACAATGAGCAGTTCTTC
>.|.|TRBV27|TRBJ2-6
CASKGSGANVLTF
TGTGCCAGCAAAGGCTCTGGGGCCAACGTCCTGACTTTC
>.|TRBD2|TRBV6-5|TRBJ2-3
CASSYSGEPADTQYF
TGTGCCAGCAGTTACAGCGGGGAGCCGGCAGATACGCAGTATTTT
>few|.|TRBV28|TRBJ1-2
CASSLGGAHYGYTF
TGTGCCAGCAGTTTGGGCGGGGCACACTATGGCTACACCTTC
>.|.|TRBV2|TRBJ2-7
CASKGRRGAGEQYF
TGTGCCAGCAAAGGACGGCGGGGAGCCGGGGAGCAGTACTTC
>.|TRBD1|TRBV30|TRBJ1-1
CAWRGQVGTEAFF
TGTGCCTGGAGGGGACAGGTGGGCACTGAAGCTTTCTTT
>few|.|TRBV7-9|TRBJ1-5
CASSSGGLGNQPQHF
TGTGCCAGCAGCTCTGGAGGGCTGGGGAATCAGCCCCAGCATTTT
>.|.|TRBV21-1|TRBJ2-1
CASSKIRTGSSSYNEQFF
TGTGCCAGCAGCAAAATTCGGACAGGATCCAGCTCCTACAATGAGCAGTTCTTC
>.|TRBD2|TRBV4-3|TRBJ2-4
CASSLNPGTSGYF
TGCGCCAGCAGCCTTAATCCCGGGACTAGTGGTTACTTC
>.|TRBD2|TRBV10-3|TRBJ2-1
CAISDFRGSYNEQFF
TGTGCCATCAGTGACTTTCGCGGGAGTTACAATGAGCAGTTCTTC
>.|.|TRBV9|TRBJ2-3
CASSVNSDTQYF
TGTGCCAGCAGCGTAAATTCGGATACGCAGTATTTT
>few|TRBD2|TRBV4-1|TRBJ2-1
CASSQDLAGGYNEQFF
TGCGCCAGCAGCCAAGATCTAGCGGGGGGTTACAATGAGCAGTTCTTC
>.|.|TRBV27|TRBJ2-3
CASSLFASTDTQYF
TGTGCCAGCAGTTTATTCGCGAGCACAGATACGCAGTATTTT
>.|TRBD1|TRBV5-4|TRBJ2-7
CASSIGTGSSYEQYF
TGTGCCAGCAGCATAGGGACAGGGAGCTCCTACGAGCAGTACTTC
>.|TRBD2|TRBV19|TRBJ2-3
CATAPAGDTDTQYF
TGTGCCACGGCCCCCGCGGGGGACACAGATACGCAGTATTTT
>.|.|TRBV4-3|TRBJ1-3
CASSQDLRGSGNTIYF
TGCGCCAGCAGCCAAGATCTAAGGGGCTCCGGAAACACCATATATTTT
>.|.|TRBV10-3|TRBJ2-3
CAISELSTDTQYF
TGTGCCATCAGTGAACTGAGCACAGATACGCAGTATTTT
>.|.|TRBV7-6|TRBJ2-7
CASSPLTYEQYF
TGTGCCAGCAGCCCTCTCACTTACGAGCAGTACTTC
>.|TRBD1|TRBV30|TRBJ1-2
CALFRDRVLHGYTF
TGTGCCTTATTCCGGGACAGGGTTCTTCATGGCTACACCTTC
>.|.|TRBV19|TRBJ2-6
CASSAIRDTGANVLTF
TGTGCCAGTAGTGCAATCAGGGATACTGGGGCCAACGTCCTGACTTTC
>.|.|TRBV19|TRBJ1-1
CASIQAIEAFF
TGTGCCAGTATCCAGGCCATCGAAGCTTTCTTT
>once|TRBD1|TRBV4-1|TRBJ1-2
CASSLPGQANGYTF
TGCGCCAGCAGCTTGCCGGGACAGGCCAATGGCTACACCTTC
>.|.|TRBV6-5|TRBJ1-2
CASSWASSYGYTF
TGTGCCAGCAGCTGGGCATCATCCTATGGCTACACCTTC
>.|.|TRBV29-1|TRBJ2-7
CSVEPGGGSEQYF
TGCAGCGTTGAACCGGGGGGCGGAAGCGAGCAGTACTTC
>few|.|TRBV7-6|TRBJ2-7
CASSLTTGQPYYEQYF
TGTGCCAGCAGCTTAACGACAGGACAGCCCTATTACGAGCAGTACTTC
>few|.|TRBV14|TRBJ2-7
CASSHPTGDEQYF
TGTGCCAGCAGCCACCCGACAGGAGACGAGCAGTACTTC
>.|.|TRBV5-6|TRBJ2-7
CASSLEGSYEQYF
TGTGCCAGCAGCTTAGAAGGGTCCTACGAGCAGTACTTC